The present T cell receptor beta chain was sequenced within a study of cytomegalovirus exposure and HLA in healthy donors. Study-level information: Per a later analysis, the roughly 690 first-cohort and more than 100 validation repertoires shared one platform. Whole-study results and caveats: The classifier was said to identify cytomegalovirus status with high specificity and sensitivity. It was approximately 170 TCR beta chains that were listed as cytomegalovirus-associated.

The donors belonged to the roughly 120-subject validation cohort, separate from the approximately 700-subject first cohort. The method was immunoSEQ multiplex PCR; TCRdb's version includes in-frame clones alone and lacks a portion of them. Of some 210,000 clones in the sample, 70% to 90% were seen once. In regard to this clone: Its antigen is not known.

This clonotype originated in a woman aged 18-29 years in good health and CMV-seronegative. Sequencing used PBMCs.

This chain's CDR3 is CASSLGLGEAFF. CDR3 coding DNA: TGTGCCAGCAGCTTGGGACTCGGGGAAGCTTTCTTT. The chain combines TRBV5-5 with TRBJ1-1; D unresolved. The length of the CDR3 is 12 residues. Between the trimmed V and J ends, which lost 0 bases and 8 bases, there was a span of 8 bases. Germline CDR1 reads SGHKS; CDR2 reads YYEKEE (reference sequence).